The T cell receptor beta chain under discussion was sequenced for a study of CXCR3-negative and CXCR3-positive naive CD8 T cells (dated by TCRdb to about 2019). Regarding the study in general: In total, 130 million to 150 million TRB reads were obtained, or roughly 1.5 +/- 0.3 million reads per library. The diversity and physicochemical repertoire analyses included about a dozen donors pooled from two independent experiments. TRBV-TRBJ cluster analysis included naive subsets from roughly 5 donors and memory cells from 3 donors.

On the study overall, not on this receptor specifically: Comparably high repertoire diversity was found in both naive subsets, whereas much lower repertoire diversity was found in memory CD8+ T cells. Surface CD5, linked to self-reactivity in mice, was comparable between naive subsets; TCR interaction strength was therefore also inferred from TRB CDR3 physicochemical properties. Within the same donor, TRBV-TRBJ usage looked similar between naive CXCR3-negative and CXCR3-positive cells, but memory cells had distinct patterns. Because CXCR3 expression was partially decreased after cryopreservation, freshly isolated PBMCs were used for most assays. TRB CDR3s from CXCR3-positive naive cells showed higher hydrophobicity (lower Kidera factor 4), lower energy, and higher strength and volume indices than CXCR3-negative naive cells.

For each CD8+ T cell subset, flow sorting was done in triplicate, and a few hundred thousand cells per subset went directly into RLT lysis buffer. Naive CD8+ T cells were defined stringently as CD45RO-CCR7+CD27+CD95- to exclude memory contaminants. Peripheral blood mononuclear cells were isolated from buffy coats using standard density gradient centrifugation. A FACSAria III was used to flow-sort naive CD8+ T cells into CXCR3-negative and CXCR3-positive populations. Total RNA was extracted from sorted cells using an RNeasy Mini Kit. The germline V gene supplies CDR1 SNHLY and CDR2 FYNNEI. Inclusive of the bounding cysteine and phenylalanine, the CDR3 is 14 residues long. No DNA appears here. In regard to this clonotype: No antigen is known for it.

The sequencing machine was a NextSeq 550. The Human TCR Profiling Kit (MiLaboratory) was used to prepare UMI-labeled 5' RACE TRB cDNA libraries. cDNA synthesis used the entire amount of extracted RNA, and PCR amplification then used the entire amount of cDNA produced. Libraries were prepared in parallel using an identical number of PCR cycles. The original pipeline was this. About 50,000 +/- 10,000 unique UMI-labeled TRB cDNA molecules per library were extracted with MIGEC and MiXCR, with at least two reads per UMI required. On average, each library contained approximately 40,000 +/- 10,000 functional in-frame TRB CDR3 nucleotide clonotypes without stop codons. After downsampling to 5000 UMI-labeled TRB molecules per sample, diversity metrics, including normalized Shannon-Wiener and Chao1, were computed in VDJtools. For the central five CDR3 residues, VDJtools calculated physicochemical properties weighted by clonotype size, namely interaction energy, strength, volume and Kidera factor 4. Based on TCRdb reprocessing of the reads, there is one entry per CDR3 protein sequence, and DNA is missing. The V and J calls and clone size are TCRdb's, not the authors'. This sample's table contains around 140,000 distinct CDR3 sequences. The ten biggest clones cover 0.41% of the sample.

Sequencing was carried out using naive CXCR3+ CD8+ T cells from blood. This specimen's cell subset or site label, interpreted: CD45RO-CCR7+CD27+CD95- naive CD8+ T cells expressing CXCR3 (TNR3+). The sequence was obtained from a human donor in good health. Some clones in this sample may be carry-over from other donors' samples. The receptor chain draws on TRBV2 and TRBJ2-4; TCRdb selects TRBD2, and the lack of DNA leaves this call unchecked. CDR3 sequence: CASRGTGGGNIQYF.